The clone carrying this T cell receptor beta chain was counted a single time. The antigen remains unidentified. Autoimmune disease history or systemic immunosuppression led to patient exclusion. Blood sampling took place at baseline, cycle 4 day 1, and cycle 7 day 1. Between the trimmed V and J ends, which lost 4 bases and 4 bases, there was a span of 7 bases. Per the germline V gene, CDR1 is MGHDK and CDR2 is SYGVNS. The CDR3 loop spans 12 amino acids. Sequencing was performed with immunoSEQ multiplex PCR; in TCRdb, only in-frame clones are kept and a portion is missing. The table has tens of thousands of clones, roughly 92% seen once. This entry belongs to a study of OX40 agonist ivuxolimab in advanced cancers. Study-level background: Those treated in dose escalation had hepatocellular carcinoma, melanoma, renal cell cancer or head and neck cancer. Study-level findings and limits: CD4+ and CD8+ blood T cells expanded clonally by week 6 at 0.1 to 3.0 mg/kg.

Here the sequenced sample was CD4+ or CD8+ T cells sorted from blood, taken in a trial of the OX40 agonist ivuxolimab. The source is an adult with an advanced solid tumor such as melanoma, head and neck, liver or kidney cancer. The chain links TRBV25-1 to TRBJ1-2; TRBD1 might be the D (5 bases). CDR3 sequence (DNA): TGTGCCAGCAGTGGGGGGTCCTATGGCTACACCTTC. This gives the protein CASSGGSYGYTF.